These 23 T cell receptor beta chains came from one sample sequenced in a study (dated by TCRdb to about 2015). The library was prepared using 5' RACE. Sequencing was performed on an Illumina MiSeq. In-frame beta chains were kept once TCRdb had trimmed the public reads at Q25 with fastp and called clones with MiXCR. Rows with a matching CDR3 protein are joined into one entry that keeps the most common DNA and genes. The sample yields roughly 44,000 distinct CDR3 sequences; just under 30% were counted once. The top ten constitute roughly 4% of the sample. The sample consisted of memory CD4+ T cells sorted from a lymph node. The cell subset or site label for this specimen denotes: memory CD4+ T cells, CD4+CD45RO+CD25-. The receptors shown here come from a female donor with breast cancer.

This clonotype appeared a few times. The V call is TRBV28, the J call TRBJ1-1; D gene ambiguous. Trimming took off 4 bases at V and 6 bases at J, with 12 bases between the two ends. The CDR3 is made up of 13 amino acids. Germline CDR1 MDHEN, CDR2 SYDVKM. CDR3 loop: CASSSPHSAEAFF. The DNA of the CDR3 is TGTGCCAGCAGTTCCCCCCATTCAGCTGAAGCTTTCTTT.

This clonotype has more than one count but fewer than ten. The gene calls are TRBV5-1 and TRBJ2-2; the match to TRBD1 covers 9 bases. The CDR3 is 14 amino acids. V shed 3 bases and J 6 bases; nucleotides not matched to a gene: 3. Germline V CDR1 and CDR2: SGHRS, YFSETQ. CDR3 bases: TGCGCCAGCAGCTCGACAGGGGGGGCCGGGGAGCTGTTTTTT. Encoded protein: CASSSTGGAGELFF.

The rearrangement links TRBV5-1 to TRBJ2-3; a weak D match, TRBD1 (5 bases). The CDR3 extends over 15 amino acids. Germline lookup yields CDR1 SGHRS and CDR2 YFSETQ. The V end lost 0 bases, the J end lost 0 bases, and 8 bases lay between the germline ends. Written as DNA, the CDR3 is TGCGCCAGCAGCTTGGGGACACTCAGCACAGATACGCAGTATTTT. The encoded protein is CASSLGTLSTDTQYF.

V is TRBV4-1 and J is TRBJ2-7, with D maybe TRBD2 (6 bases). The CDR3 contains 15 residues. Deletions cut 5 bases from V and 2 bases from J, with 16 bases between. Germline V CDR1 and CDR2: MGHRA, YSYEKL. The CDR3 here is CASSSARGFTYEQYF. For the CDR3, the DNA is TGCGCCAGCAGCTCAGCTCGGGGGTTTACCTACGAGCAGTACTTC.

The rearrangement uses TRBV7-2 and TRBJ2-3; TRBD2 might be the D (5 bases). This CDR3 has 14 amino acids. Germline lookup yields CDR1 SGHTA and CDR2 FQGNSA. V gave up 3 bases and J gave up 5 bases, with 12 bases separating them. CDR3 nucleotide sequence: TGTGCCAGCAGCTTTCGGCGGGCTATAGATACGCAGTATTTT. Its translation is CASSFRRAIDTQYF. The entire variable domain, with the rest obtained from reference TRBV7-2 and TRBJ2-3, is as follows: GAGVSQSPSNKVTEKGKDVELRCDPISGHTALYWYRQSLGQGLEFLIYFQGNSAPDKSGLPSDRFSAERTGGSVSTLTIQRTQQEDSAVYLCASSFRRAIDTQYFGPGTRLTVL.

The chain is built from TRBV12-3 or TRBV12-4 and TRBJ2-1; 13 bases map to TRBD2. The CDR3 covers 15 residues. The V and J ends lost 6 bases and 10 bases, in that order; junction bases with no gene match: 9. The CDR3 DNA follows: TGTGCCAGCAGATCCGGGACTAGCGGGGCGAGGGAGCAGTTCTTC. Residues: CASRSGTSGAREQFF.

This clonotype has more than one count but fewer than ten. The chain joins TRBV10-3 to TRBJ2-5, with unresolved D. There are 12 residues in the CDR3. Looked up from germline, CDR1 is ENHRY and CDR2 is SYGVKD. V lost 0 bases and J lost 4, with 3 bases in between. The CDR3: CAISESVETQYF. CDR3 in DNA: TGTGCCATCAGTGAGTCAGTAGAGACCCAGTACTTC.

V is TRBV15 and J is TRBJ2-1, with 9 bases fitting TRBD2. The length of the CDR3 is 14 residues. The J segment lost 4 bases and the V segment lost 3 bases, leaving 1 base of the junction unmatched. Germline lookup yields CDR1 LNHNV and CDR2 YYDKDF (reference sequence). The CDR3 DNA sequence: TGTGCCACCAGCAGGACTAGCGGATACAATGAGCAGTTCTTC. Protein product: CATSRTSGYNEQFF.

Only a few counts were recorded for this clonotype. The genes are TRBV7-6 and TRBJ2-1; no firm D call. The V end lost 4 bases, the J end lost 5 bases, and 9 bases lay between the germline ends. CDR3 length: 13 residues. Germline assignment: CDR1 SGHVS and CDR2 FNYEAQ. CDR3 amino acids: CASSSRPNNEQFF. CDR3 nucleotides: TGTGCCAGCAGCTCTAGACCAAACAATGAGCAGTTCTTC.

A few counts support this clonotype. V usage is TRBV11-2 and J usage is TRBJ2-2; 11 nucleotides agree with TRBD2. V gave up 0 bases and J gave up 5 bases; unmatched junction bases: 5. This CDR3 comprises 17 residues. CDR1 SGHAT and CDR2 FQNNGV come from the germline V gene. The CDR3 DNA is TGTGCCAGCAGCTTAGATCGCCCTAGCGGGGGGACCGGGGAGCTGTTTTTT. Protein product: CASSLDRPSGGTGELFF.

The chain has TRBV7-2 and TRBJ2-4, with TRBD1 matching over 11 bases. Germline V gene sequence: CDR1 SGHTA, CDR2 FQGNSA. This CDR3 region has 17 residues. The J segment lost 1 base and the V segment lost 5 bases, leaving 7 bases of the junction unmatched. For the CDR3, the DNA is TGTGCCAGCAGCCCCCGGGACAGGGGGTTTGCCAAAAACATTCAGTACTTC. Amino acid sequence: CASSPRDRGFAKNIQYF.

This clonotype was observed a handful of times. The V and J genes are TRBV4-1 and TRBJ2-1, with 8 nucleotides matching TRBD2. The V segment lost 0 bases and the J segment 9 bases; nucleotides outside the gene matches: 13. The CDR3 has 17 amino acids. The germline gives CDR1 MGHRA, CDR2 YSYEKL. The DNA of the CDR3 is TGCGCCAGCAGCCAAGATCGACGGGAGGGCCGTACGCGTGAGCAGTTCTTC. This sequence encodes CASSQDRREGRTREQFF.

The rearrangement uses TRBV24-1 and TRBJ1-2; no reliable D call. This CDR3 contains 14 residues. V dropped 4 bases and J dropped 8 bases, with 16 bases sitting between them. Germline-derived CDR1 and CDR2 are KGHDR and SFDVKD. The CDR3 loop is CATSDHDPNRGYTF. The CDR3 DNA sequence: TGTGCCACCAGTGACCATGACCCAAATCGCGGCTACACCTTC.

This clonotype was observed a few times. The chain employs TRBV5-1 and TRBJ2-1; TRBD2 agrees at 11 bases. Looked up from germline, CDR1 is SGHRS and CDR2 is YFSETQ. The CDR3 totals 15 residues. V lost 4 bases, J lost 6 bases, and 6 bases stayed unmatched. CDR3 amino acids: CASSILAGDVNEQFF. The CDR3 DNA sequence: TGCGCCAGCAGCATACTAGCGGGAGATGTCAATGAGCAGTTCTTC. The whole variable domain, remainder taken from reference TRBV5-1 and TRBJ2-1, is KAGVTQTPRYLIKTRGQQVTLSCSPISGHRSVSWYQQTPGQGLQFLFEYFSETQRNKGNFPGRFSGRQFSNSRSEMNVSTLELGDSALYLCASSILAGDVNEQFFGPGTRLTVL.

A remark on this clonotype: Mismatch with germline at one junction end may stem from a read error. The chain carries TRBV12-3 or TRBV12-4 and TRBJ1-5, with no clear D. The CDR3 is made up of 12 amino acids. CDR3 region: CAGSLEGGPQHF. CDR3 DNA: TGTGCCGGCAGTTTGGAGGGAGGTCCCCAGCATTTT.

This clonotype was detected a few times. The DNA of the CDR3 is TGTGCCAGCAGCGTTTCCCGTTTTGGAGCGGGGGGCGAAGAGACCCAGTACTTC. This codes for CASSVSRFGAGGEETQYF. The chain joins TRBV9 to TRBJ2-5, with 9 bases aligning to TRBD2. V shed 2 bases, J shed 3 bases, and the junction held 14 bases outside the gene matches. The V gene's germline CDR1 is SGDLS and CDR2 YYNGEE. The CDR3 is 18 residues long.

The gene calls are TRBV6-5 and TRBJ2-7; weak D call: TRBD1 (5 bases). The CDR3 extends over 13 amino acids. The germline gives CDR1 MNHEY, CDR2 SVGAGI. With 6 bases removed from V and 0 bases from J, the gap between germline ends came to 9 bases. CDR3 nucleotides: TGTGCCAGCAGCCCAGGGCGCTCCTACGAGCAGTACTTC. Residues: CASSPGRSYEQYF.

This clonotype occurred once. DNA of the CDR3: TGCGCCAGCAGTATGGACGGGCGACACACAGATACGCAGTATTTT. Its protein product is CASSMDGRHTDTQYF. This chain links TRBV5-1 with TRBJ2-3; D is undetermined. V lost 5 bases to trimming and J lost 2 bases, with 15 bases between them. CDR3 length: 15 amino acids. Per germline, CDR1 SGHRS and CDR2 YFSETQ.

The rearrangement uses TRBV5-1 and TRBJ2-7; no firm D call. This CDR3 spans 14 amino acids. Germline V lookup: CDR1 SGHRS, CDR2 YFSETQ. Trimming took 6 bases from V and 4 from J, leaving 17 bases between them. DNA for the CDR3: TGCGCCAGCATCCAACACAGCACCCCTTACGAGCAGTACTTC. As protein: CASIQHSTPYEQYF.

This clonotype was counted between two and nine times. CDR3 loop: CASRRTPGAYEQYF. The CDR3, as DNA: TGTGCCAGCAGACGGACCCCAGGGGCCTACGAGCAGTACTTC. The chain carries TRBV27 and TRBJ2-7; maybe TRBD1 (6 bases). Trimming removed 6 bases at V and 2 bases at J, with 14 bases between. The CDR3 contains 14 residues. CDR1 is MNHEY and CDR2 is SMNVEV in the germline V gene (reference sequence).

The chain links TRBV7-3 to TRBJ2-2; unclear D gene. The CDR3 extends over 13 amino acids. In germline, CDR1 is SGHTA, CDR2 FQGTGA. Trimming stripped 1 base from V and 6 bases from J, with 6 bases between. The DNA of the CDR3 is TGTGCCAGCAGCTTAAATACGGCCGGGGAGCTGTTTTTT. Amino acids: CASSLNTAGELFF.

Of note for this clonotype: A single base separates this from a much larger clone, so it may be a read error. This sequence joins TRBV6-2 or TRBV6-3 and TRBJ2-7; no definite D call. In germline, CDR1 is MNHEY, CDR2 SVGEGT. The CDR3 has 12 amino acids. The V and J ends lost 0 bases and 6 bases respectively, with 6 bases between them. The CDR3 DNA reads TGTGCCAGCAGTTACTCGCACCGCGAGCAGTACTTC. Residues: CASSYSHREQYF.

Only a few counts were recorded for this clonotype. The chain recombines TRBV5-1 with TRBJ2-6; D perhaps matches TRBD1 (6 bases). CDR1 and CDR2 (germline): SGHRS, YFSETQ. V shed 0 bases and J shed 2 bases, with 9 bases lying between them. This CDR3 comprises 16 residues. This chain's CDR3 is CASSLAGTTGANVLTF. DNA of the CDR3: TGCGCCAGCAGCTTGGCCGGGACAACTGGGGCCAACGTCCTGACTTTC.